Listed here are 22 T cell receptor beta chains from one sample, sequenced in a study of blood T cell repertoires in COVID-19 (TCRdb year 2020). The library was made by the immunoSEQ multiplex PCR assay. In TCRdb, the immuneACCESS table is reduced to in-frame sequences with V and J assigned. These tables do not hold every clone; where another copy was compared, an unresolved V gene accounts for under half, and the others remain unexplained. The sample table holds about 190,000 clones, of which 84% were seen once. Approximately 3% of the sample is taken by the ten largest. Sequencing was carried out using PBMCs or T cells enriched from blood (not recorded which). These receptors were obtained from a woman younger than 45 who had recovered from COVID-19.

The chain is built from TRBV3-1 (or the pseudogene TRBV3-2) and TRBJ1-3; no firm D call. Germline V CDR1 and CDR2: LGHDT, YNNKEL (reference sequence). V dropped 1 base and J dropped 0 bases, with 10 bases sitting between them. This CDR3 has 16 residues. The CDR3 spells CASSQVLGGSGNTIYF. The CDR3 DNA sequence: TGTGCCAGCAGCCAAGTCCTGGGAGGCTCTGGAAACACCATATATTTT.

This clone was counted a single time. The CDR3 DNA reads as TGTGCCAGCTCCCTCCTCGGACTGCCGCCCTACGAGCAGTACTTC. Translating it yields CASSLLGLPPYEQYF. This sequence joins TRBV18 and TRBJ2-7; D perhaps matches TRBD2 (5 bases). The V gene lost 6 bases and the J gene lost 2 bases, with 17 bases spanning the gap. The CDR3 sequence is 15 residues long. In germline, CDR1 is KGHSH, CDR2 LQKENI.

The chain has TRBV28 and TRBJ1-4; tentatively, D is TRBD1 (6 bases). The CDR3 runs 15 residues. The V end lost 5 bases, the J end lost 5 bases, and 15 bases lay between the germline ends. Germline CDR1 and CDR2: MDHEN and SYDVKM. Here the CDR3 DNA reads TGTGCCAGCAGTACAACGGGACACCCGAATGAAAAACTGTTTTTT. This codes for CASSTTGHPNEKLFF.

This sequence joins TRBV4-1 and TRBJ1-1; 7 bases agree with TRBD1. With V trimmed by 6 bases and J by 6 bases, 4 bases remained unmatched. The CDR3 is 12 amino acids. Germline V lookup: CDR1 MGHRA, CDR2 YSYEKL. CDR3 sequence (DNA): TGCGCCAGCAGGGGCAGGGGGGCTGAAGCTTTCTTT. This encodes CASRGRGAEAFF.

The rearrangement uses TRBV4-1 and TRBJ1-2, with D maybe TRBD1 (6 bases). The CDR3 has 15 residues. Trimming took off 0 bases at V and 4 bases at J, with 12 bases between the two ends. CDR1 is MGHRA, CDR2 YSYEKL, per germline. The CDR3 DNA reads as TGCGCCAGCAGCCAAGACGGTCAGGGGATCTATGGCTACACCTTC. Translation: CASSQDGQGIYGYTF.

This clone was picked up a small number of times. The chain is built from TRBV7-2 and TRBJ1-2; possibly TRBD1 for D (5 bases). Germline loops: CDR1 SGHTA, CDR2 FQGNSA. There are 16 residues in the CDR3. The V end was cut by 5 bases, the J end by 2 bases, with 18 bases between. CDR3 sequence reads: CASSQTLTELNYGYTF. The CDR3 DNA follows: TGTGCCAGCAGCCAAACCTTGACAGAGCTGAACTATGGCTACACCTTC.

CDR3 bases: TGTGCCAGCAGCTCCAGGGGCGCGGGTGATTCACCCCTCCACTTT. It codes for CASSSRGAGDSPLHF. The V call is TRBV7-9, the J call TRBJ1-6, with D possibly being TRBD1 (6 bases). CDR3 length: 15 amino acids. CDR1 SEHNR and CDR2 FQNEAQ come from the germline V gene (reference sequence). The ends were cut back, 4 bases at V and 8 bases at J, with 15 bases in the middle. Based on the CDR3 plus reference TRBV7-9 and TRBJ1-6, the full variable domain is DTGVSQNPRHKITKRGQNVTFRCDPISEHNRLYWYRQTLGQGPEFLTYFQNEAQLEKSRLLSDRFSAERPKGSFSTLEIQRTEQGDSAMYLCASSSRGAGDSPLHFGNGTRLTVT.

The V call is TRBV5-1, the J call TRBJ1-2; D unresolved. Between the trimmed V and J ends, which lost 5 bases and 0 bases, there was a span of 14 bases. The germline V gene has CDR1 SGHRS and CDR2 YFSETQ. This CDR3 spans 15 amino acids. CDR3 sequence reads: CASRPSGSTNYGYTF. The CDR3 DNA follows: TGCGCCAGCAGGCCCTCCGGGAGTACTAACTATGGCTACACCTTC.

To note about this clone: The same CDR3 can be traced to other DNA sequences in this sample. The chain's CDR3 is CASSPPPGNQPQHF. CDR3 nucleotides: TGTGCCAGCTCACCACCGCCGGGCAATCAGCCCCAGCATTTT. V gene TRBV18 combines with J gene TRBJ1-5; D gene ambiguous. Germline V lookup: CDR1 KGHSH, CDR2 LQKENI. The V and J ends lost 0 bases and 2 bases respectively, with 5 bases between them. This CDR3 is 14 amino acids long.

To note about this clone: Sequence at one end of the junction differs from germline and may be a read error. The chain links TRBV24-1 to TRBJ2-7; 8 nucleotides agree with TRBD1. Germline values: CDR1 KGHDR, CDR2 SFDVKD. This CDR3 spans 14 amino acids. For the CDR3, the DNA is TGTGCCACCAGTGAGAAGGTACAGGGGGAAAACGCGCGCTTC. Translated: CATSEKVQGENARF.

The chain recombines TRBV4-2 with TRBJ2-5; D not certain. The CDR3 covers 14 residues. Trimming cost V 0 bases and J 1 base, with 6 bases left between them. Germline-derived CDR1 and CDR2 are LGHNA and YNFKEQ. This chain's CDR3 is CASSQDYRQETQYF. The DNA of the CDR3 is TGTGCCAGCAGCCAAGATTATCGCCAAGAGACCCAGTACTTC.

The rearrangement links TRBV3-1 (or the pseudogene TRBV3-2) to TRBJ2-3; 9 bases fit TRBD2. Germline V gene data show CDR1 as LGHDT and CDR2 as YNNKEL (reference sequence). J was trimmed by 6 bases and V by 4 bases; bases with no gene match: 8. This CDR3 spans 15 amino acids. The CDR3 reads CASSLKVGLADTQYF. The CDR3 region has the DNA TGTGCCAGCAGCCTAAAGGTGGGACTAGCTGATACGCAGTATTTT.

This sequence joins TRBV21-1 and TRBJ2-2; TRBD2 reflects the table's D call only, with no check against the DNA. TRBV21-1 is a recognized pseudogene. The CDR3 sequence is 18 residues long. CDR3 protein: CASSPQRKQRENTGELFF. CDR3 DNA sequence: TGTGCCAGCAGCCCTCAACGGAAACAGCGGGAGAACACCGGGGAGCTGTTTTTT.

The V and J genes are TRBV5-8 and TRBJ1-5; D is perhaps TRBD1 (5 bases). CDR1 and CDR2 from the germline V gene are SGHTS and YDEGEE. V was trimmed by 4 bases and J by 6 bases, leaving 8 bases between them. CDR3 length equals 12 residues. CDR3 loop: CASSPGFQPQHF. In nucleotides, the CDR3 is TGTGCCAGCAGCCCAGGGTTTCAGCCCCAGCATTTT.

Only a few counts were recorded for this clone. J is TRBJ1-1 and V is TRBV5-1; D is possibly TRBD1 (6 bases). The CDR3 covers 12 residues. Trimming removed 2 bases at V and 13 bases at J, with 15 bases between. Looked up from germline, CDR1 is SGHRS and CDR2 is YFSETQ. CDR3 in amino acids: CASSFGQRRFFF. Written as DNA, the CDR3 is TGCGCCAGCAGCTTCGGACAGCGGAGGTTTTTCTTT.

The CDR3 spells CSVEEIQGMRYFF. The DNA of the CDR3 is TGCAGCGTTGAAGAGATACAAGGTATGCGGTATTTCTTT. V gene TRBV29-1 combines with J gene TRBJ1-1; the D is unclear. V was cut by 0 bases and J by 13 bases, with 18 bases left in between. This CDR3 spans 13 amino acids. The germline gives CDR1 SQVTM, CDR2 ANQGSEA.

This sequence joins TRBV28 and TRBJ1-2, with TRBD1 as a possible D gene (5 bases). Deletions cut 4 bases from V and 10 bases from J, with 10 bases between. This CDR3 spans 11 amino acids. Looked up from germline, CDR1 is MDHEN and CDR2 is SYDVKM. CDR3 amino acids: CASSWGVLYTF. The CDR3 bases are TGTGCCAGCAGTTGGGGGGTGCTCTACACCTTC.

The rearrangement uses TRBV7-8 and TRBJ1-2; D call uncertain. CDR3 length equals 14 residues. Germline V gives CDR1 SGHVS, CDR2 FQNEAQ. With 2 bases removed from V and 5 bases from J, the gap between germline ends came to 12 bases. DNA of the CDR3: TGTGCCAGCAGCTTAAAGGCAGGATTATATGGCTACACCTTC. Translating gives CASSLKAGLYGYTF. Drawing the rest from reference TRBV7-8 and TRBJ1-2, the complete variable domain is GAGVSQSPRYKVAKRGQDVALRCDPISGHVSLFWYQQALGQGPEFLTYFQNEAQLDKSGLPSDRFFAERPEGSVSTLKIQRTQQEDSAVYLCASSLKAGLYGYTFGSGTRLTVV.

The table lists this clone with a few counts. The CDR3 coding sequence is TGTGCCAGCAGTTTATGGGCAGACATGCGGCCCCAGCATTTT. Protein product: CASSLWADMRPQHF. This rearrangement joins TRBV28 to TRBJ1-5; D call uncertain. Germline V gives CDR1 MDHEN, CDR2 SYDVKM. This CDR3 comprises 14 residues. V lost 0 bases and J lost 9, with 12 bases in between.

The chain joins TRBV29-1 to TRBJ2-1, with 12 bases fitting TRBD2. The CDR3 extends over 17 amino acids. The junction had 6 bases not matched to a gene; V was cut back by 1 base and J by 2 bases. Germline CDR1 and CDR2: SQVTM and ANQGSEA. The chain's CDR3 is CSVEGGLAGRTYNEQFF. The CDR3 DNA reads as TGCAGCGTTGAAGGCGGACTAGCGGGAAGGACCTACAATGAGCAGTTCTTC.

The chain links TRBV6-1 to TRBJ2-7, with D perhaps matching TRBD1 (6 bases). The CDR3 length is 15 residues. The germline V gene encodes CDR1 MNHNS and CDR2 SASEGT. V was shortened by 3 bases and J by 1 base, with 13 bases between the two germline ends. The CDR3 protein is CASSEFRDKSYEQYF. In DNA, the CDR3 is TGTGCCAGCAGTGAGTTTCGGGACAAATCCTACGAGCAGTACTTC.

The rearrangement joins TRBV5-1 to TRBJ2-5; TRBD1 agrees at 10 bases. CDR3 length: 18 residues. Germline V gene lookup returns CDR1 SGHRS and CDR2 YFSETQ. Trimming at V came to 0 bases and at J to 0 bases, leaving 8 bases not matched to a gene. CDR3 protein: CASSLGQGAIGHQETQYF. CDR3 sequence (DNA): TGCGCCAGCAGCTTGGGACAGGGGGCAATAGGGCACCAAGAGACCCAGTACTTC. Using reference TRBV5-1 and TRBJ2-5 for the parts outside the CDR3, the full variable domain is KAGVTQTPRYLIKTRGQQVTLSCSPISGHRSVSWYQQTPGQGLQFLFEYFSETQRNKGNFPGRFSGRQFSNSRSEMNVSTLELGDSALYLCASSLGQGAIGHQETQYFGPGTRLLVL.